This T cell receptor beta chain was identified during a study of blood T cell repertoires in COVID-19. About the research overall: Collection of acute and convalescent COVID-19 samples took place in the United States, Italy and Spain. From T cells, B-cell-depleted T cells, or PBMCs came the material, which was cDNA or gDNA.

In the original processing: Amplification from reference gene primers served as the basis for estimated nucleated cell counts. Sequencing used immunoSEQ multiplex PCR; TCRdb keeps in-frame clones, though not all of them. V, J and clone size were drawn from that table, and D and trimming were deduced from the DNA. The table has 130,000 to 150,000 clones, about 85% seen once. V lost 3 bases and J 2 bases, leaving 11 bases between the germline ends. Per the germline V gene, CDR1 is LNHDA and CDR2 is SQIVND (reference sequence). This CDR3 region has 16 residues. V gene TRBV19 combines with J gene TRBJ2-6; D may be TRBD2 (5 bases). The receptor's source is a human donor with acute or convalescent COVID-19. The donor label of this sample is uncertain. The material sequenced was peripheral blood. CDR3 in amino acids: CASSIKRAPGANVLTF. Written as DNA, the CDR3 is TGTGCCAGTAGTATTAAGAGGGCCCCTGGGGCCAACGTCCTGACTTTC. Full variable domain (missing parts from reference TRBV19 and TRBJ2-6): DGGITQSPKYLFRKEGQNVTLSCEQNLNHDAMYWYRQDPGQGLRLIYYSQIVNDFQKGDIAEGYSVSREKKESFPLTVTSAQKNPTAFYLCASSIKRAPGANVLTFGAGSRLTVL.